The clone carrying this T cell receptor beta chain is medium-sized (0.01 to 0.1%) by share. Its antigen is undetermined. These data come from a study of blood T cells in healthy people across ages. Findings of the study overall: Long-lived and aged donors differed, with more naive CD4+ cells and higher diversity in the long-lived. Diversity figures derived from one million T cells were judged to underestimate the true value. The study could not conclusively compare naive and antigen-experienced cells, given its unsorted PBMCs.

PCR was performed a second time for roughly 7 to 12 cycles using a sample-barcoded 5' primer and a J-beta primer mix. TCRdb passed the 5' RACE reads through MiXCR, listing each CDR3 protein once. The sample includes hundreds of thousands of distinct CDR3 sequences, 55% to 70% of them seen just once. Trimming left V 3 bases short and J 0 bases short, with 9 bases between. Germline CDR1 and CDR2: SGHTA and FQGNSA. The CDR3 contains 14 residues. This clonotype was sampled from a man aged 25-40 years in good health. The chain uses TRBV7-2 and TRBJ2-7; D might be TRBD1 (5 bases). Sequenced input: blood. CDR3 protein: CASSFSTASYEQYF. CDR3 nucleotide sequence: TGTGCCAGCAGCTTTTCGACAGCCTCCTACGAGCAGTACTTC.